These 14 T cell receptor beta chains came from one sample sequenced in a study of T cells in Graves' hyperthyroidism and ophthalmopathy. RNA transcripts yielded amplified TCR beta CDR3 regions. A set of HTBI primers served as the primers for a first-round RT-PCR of the TCR CDR3. MiXCR, run by TCRdb on the multiplex PCR reads, gives a single entry per CDR3 protein. The table shows some 210,000 distinct CDR3 sequences, with approximately 17% occurring only once. Sequenced material: blood. These receptors all come from a man between 50 and 59 years old with Graves' hyperthyroidism.

There are many counts of this clonotype. This rearrangement joins TRBV5-1 to TRBJ2-7; 7 bases align to TRBD2. Looked up from germline, CDR1 is SGHRS and CDR2 is YFSETQ. The CDR3 contains 16 residues. V lost 0 bases, J lost 4 bases, and 10 bases stayed unmatched. In DNA form, the CDR3 reads TGCGCCAGCAGCTTGGCCCCGAGGGAGGGCAAATACGAGCAGTACTTC. Translation: CASSLAPREGKYEQYF.

In its sample, this clonotype was seen a few times. The chain carries TRBV7-3 and TRBJ2-1; 10 positions agree with TRBD2. CDR3 length equals 15 residues. CDR1 and CDR2 (germline): SGHTA, FQGTGA. Unmatched junction bases numbered 5, after V lost 1 base and J lost 8 bases. The CDR3 coding sequence is TGTGCCAGCAGCTTAATTCTAGCGGGAGCTCATGAGCAGTTCTTC. This encodes CASSLILAGAHEQFF.

This clonotype was detected ten times or more. The chain employs TRBV7-9 and TRBJ2-5; D remains ambiguous. CDR1 and CDR2 from the germline V gene are SEHNR and FQNEAQ (reference sequence). Trimming cost V 8 bases and J 5 bases, with 12 bases left between them. CDR3 length equals 12 residues. The CDR3 spells CASRSLDETQYF. The CDR3 DNA sequence: TGTGCCAGCCGATCGTTAGATGAGACCCAGTACTTC.

The table lists this clonotype with a few counts. This chain uses TRBV3-1 with TRBJ2-6; D possibly uses TRBD1 or TRBD2 (5 bases each). V lost 4 bases and J lost 4, with 11 bases in between. The CDR3 is 15 residues long. Germline-derived CDR1 and CDR2 are LGHDT and YNNKEL (reference sequence). The CDR3 region is CASSPRRDGANVLTF. The CDR3 DNA reads TGTGCCAGCAGCCCCCGACGGGACGGGGCCAACGTCCTGACTTTC.

Here the CDR3 reads CASSRYGPLGNTEAFF. The CDR3 region has the DNA TGTGCCAGCAGCCGATACGGCCCTCTAGGGAACACTGAAGCTTTCTTT. This sequence joins TRBV14 and TRBJ1-1; no definite D call. This CDR3 region has 16 residues. The germline gives CDR1 SGHDN, CDR2 FVKESK. V was trimmed by 4 bases and J by 1 base, leaving 16 bases between them.

This clonotype appeared a few times. This chain connects TRBV29-1 to TRBJ2-5, with 10 bases matching TRBD2. The CDR3 is made up of 12 amino acids. The V segment lost 7 bases and the J segment 7 bases; nucleotides outside the gene matches: 6. Germline CDR1 and CDR2: SQVTM and ANQGSEA. CDR3 sequence: CSAGTSEVTQYF. The CDR3 DNA sequence: TGCAGCGCCGGGACTAGCGAGGTGACCCAGTACTTC.

This clonotype has a handful of counts. The J gene is TRBJ2-7, the V gene TRBV19, with D possibly TRBD1 on 5 matching bases. Germline loops: CDR1 LNHDA, CDR2 SQIVND (reference sequence). The V and J ends lost 2 bases and 2 bases respectively, with 10 bases between them. This CDR3 region has 14 residues. CDR3 region: CASSIPGLPYEQYF. In DNA, the CDR3 is TGTGCCAGTAGTATACCAGGGTTACCCTACGAGCAGTACTTC.

This clonotype appeared a few times. The chain employs TRBV4-2 and TRBJ2-1; D remains ambiguous. CDR3 length equals 17 residues. With 4 bases removed from V and 0 bases from J, the gap between germline ends came to 16 bases. Germline CDR1 reads LGHNA; CDR2 reads YNFKEQ. The CDR3 loop reads CASSLLALANSYNEQFF. In DNA, the CDR3 is TGTGCCAGCAGCCTCCTCGCCTTGGCTAACTCCTACAATGAGCAGTTCTTC.

In its sample, this clonotype was seen many times. V gene TRBV20-1 combines with J gene TRBJ2-3; 8 bases agree with TRBD2. Germline CDR1 reads DFQATT; CDR2 reads SNEGSKA (reference sequence). The CDR3 has 16 amino acids. Germline trimming cut 6 bases from V and 5 bases from J; bases unmatched to any gene: 16. DNA for the CDR3: TGCAGTGCACCAAAGGCCACAGCGGGAGTGAGAGATACGCAGTATTTT. It codes for CSAPKATAGVRDTQYF.

The chain has TRBV7-9 and TRBJ2-2; the D is unclear. Germline CDR1 and CDR2: SEHNR and FQNEAQ (reference sequence). Trimming took 1 base from V and 3 from J, leaving 9 bases between them. The CDR3 covers 15 residues. In DNA form, the CDR3 reads TGTGCCAGCAGCTTAGGCGACGGATACACCGGGGAGCTGTTTTTT. Its translation is CASSLGDGYTGELFF.

This clonotype was recorded many times. This chain joins TRBV7-9 and TRBJ1-2; TRBD1 aligns across 8 bases. V lost 5 bases, J lost 7 bases, and 6 bases stayed unmatched. Germline assignment: CDR1 SEHNR and CDR2 FQNEAQ (reference sequence). This CDR3 region has 13 residues. The CDR3 coding sequence is TGTGCCAGCAGCCCCGGACAGGGTGCTGGCTACACCTTC. Amino acids: CASSPGQGAGYTF.

At least ten counts were recorded for this clonotype. The chain uses TRBV30 and TRBJ2-3, with D perhaps TRBD2 (5 bases). Trimming took 1 base from V and 2 from J, leaving 13 bases between them. The V gene's germline CDR1 is GTSNPN and CDR2 SVGIG (reference sequence). This CDR3 spans 15 amino acids. In DNA form, the CDR3 reads TGTGCCTGGAGTGGTAGAGCGGACGCCACAGATACGCAGTATTTT. Translating gives CAWSGRADATDTQYF. Filled out from reference TRBV30 and TRBJ2-3, the complete variable domain reads SQTIHQWPATLVQPVGSPLSLECTVEGTSNPNLYWYRQAAGRGLQLLFYSVGIGQISSEVPQNLSASRPQDRQFILSSKKLLLSDSGFYLCAWSGRADATDTQYFGPGTRLTVL.

This clonotype was observed many times. The chain is built from TRBV5-1 and TRBJ1-5; D uncertain. The CDR3 is made up of 13 amino acids. Germline V gene data show CDR1 as SGHRS and CDR2 as YFSETQ. V lost 5 bases, J lost 0 bases, and 6 bases lay in between. CDR3 coding DNA: TGCGCCAGCAGTGTGGCTAGCAATCAGCCCCAGCATTTT. Encoded protein: CASSVASNQPQHF.

This clonotype has at least ten counts. The chain links TRBV27 to TRBJ2-3; TRBD2 aligns across 9 bases. This CDR3 spans 15 amino acids. After removal of 2 bases from V and 7 bases from J, the junction contained 7 bases not matched to a gene. The germline V gene encodes CDR1 MNHEY and CDR2 SMNVEV (reference sequence). The CDR3, as DNA: TGTGCCAGCAGTTTAGGGCTAGCGGGAACGAATACGCAGTATTTT. It codes for CASSLGLAGTNTQYF.